This T cell receptor (beta chain) was obtained from a study of blood T cell repertoires in COVID-19. Overall study context: The samples span acute and convalescent COVID-19 from the United States, Italy and Spain. T cells, B-cell-depleted T cells, or PBMCs provided the cDNA or gDNA that served as material.

This clone came up once. This CDR3 contains 13 residues. CDR1 and CDR2 from the germline V gene are MGHRA and YSYEKL. V dropped 2 bases and J dropped 6; count of bases not matched to a gene: 3. Method: immunoSEQ multiplex PCR; TCRdb's copy keeps in-frame clones and lacks some. The sample has 35,000 to 40,000 clones, about nine tenths seen once; the top ten hold 15% to 20%. The V call is TRBV4-1, the J call TRBJ1-2, with 7 bases that match TRBD1. The receptor was isolated from a man between 65 and 80 years old with acute or convalescent COVID-19. Sequencing was performed on peripheral blood. The CDR3 reads CASSQRTGDGYTF. The CDR3 coding sequence is TGCGCCAGCAGCCAAAGAACAGGGGATGGCTACACCTTC.